The 23 T cell receptor beta chains below were found in one sample sequenced in a study of cytomegalovirus exposure and HLA in healthy donors. Sequenced by immunoSEQ multiplex PCR; TCRdb stores in-frame clones only, minus some. The sample gives just over 65,000 clones, approximately 97% of which show up once; around 1.6% is in the top ten. What was sequenced was PBMCs. These receptors all stem from a woman between 18 and 30 years old in good health and CMV-seropositive.

This clone was counted once. V gene TRBV27 combines with J gene TRBJ2-7; a weak D match, TRBD2 (5 bases). Trimming took off 5 bases at V and 0 bases at J, with 11 bases between the two ends. CDR1 and CDR2 (germline): MNHEY, SMNVEV (reference sequence). The CDR3 contains 14 residues. CDR3 region: CASSSGLSSYEQYF. CDR3 nucleotides: TGTGCCAGCAGTAGCGGCCTCAGCTCCTACGAGCAGTACTTC.

The CDR3 nucleotides are TGTGCCACCAGGGGTGGAGGCAATCAGCCCCAGCATTTT. Protein sequence: CATRGGGNQPQHF. The chain recombines TRBV27 with TRBJ1-5; D is possibly TRBD1 (6 bases). Germline V gene sequence: CDR1 MNHEY, CDR2 SMNVEV (reference sequence). V was trimmed by 10 bases and J by 2 bases, leaving 12 bases between them. The CDR3 is 13 residues long.

The rearrangement links TRBV11-3 to TRBJ2-2; D is unclear. The CDR3 has 14 residues. From germline, CDR1 is SGHNT and CDR2 YENEEA. V gave up 6 bases and J gave up 2 bases, with 10 bases separating them. CDR3 DNA: TGTGCCAGCAGGATTCTATCCAACACCGGGGAGCTGTTTTTT. This codes for CASRILSNTGELFF. The full variable domain, completed using reference TRBV11-3 and TRBJ2-2, is EAGVVQSPRYKIIEKKQPVAFWCNPISGHNTLYWYLQNLGQGPELLIRYENEEAVDDSQLPKDRFSAERLKGVDSTLKIQPAELGDSAVYLCASRILSNTGELFFGEGSRLTVL.

This clone appeared once. The chain recombines TRBV7-8 with TRBJ1-2, with no clear D. Germline CDR1 and CDR2: SGHVS and FQNEAQ. The CDR3 sequence is 14 residues long. The V end was cut by 1 base, the J end by 4 bases, with 10 bases between. Here the CDR3 reads CASSLGPGSYGYTF. Here the CDR3 DNA reads TGTGCCAGCAGCTTAGGGCCAGGATCCTATGGCTACACCTTC. The variable domain in full, completed from reference TRBV7-8 and TRBJ1-2, reads GAGVSQSPRYKVAKRGQDVALRCDPISGHVSLFWYQQALGQGPEFLTYFQNEAQLDKSGLPSDRFFAERPEGSVSTLKIQRTQQEDSAVYLCASSLGPGSYGYTFGSGTRLTVV.

The chain joins TRBV29-1 to TRBJ2-7; 11 positions agree with TRBD2. Germline assignment: CDR1 SQVTM and CDR2 ANQGSEA. This CDR3 spans 14 amino acids. The junction had 5 bases not matched to a gene; V was cut back by 4 bases and J by 3 bases. CDR3 loop: CSVVTGTSGYEQYF. The CDR3 DNA is TGCAGCGTTGTAACCGGGACTAGCGGCTACGAGCAGTACTTC.

The chain recombines TRBV25-1 with TRBJ2-1; D call uncertain. Trimming shortened V by 7 bases and J by 8 bases, and 21 bases separated the two germline ends. The length of the CDR3 is 15 residues. The germline gives CDR1 MGHDK, CDR2 SYGVNS. Here the CDR3 DNA reads TGTGCCAGCACCCCCGACTCACTTGGCATCCATGAGCAGTTCTTC. Encoded protein: CASTPDSLGIHEQFF. Full variable domain (remainder filled in from reference TRBV25-1 and TRBJ2-1): EADIYQTPRYLVIGTGKKITLECSQTMGHDKMYWYQQDPGMELHLIHYSYGVNSTEKGDLSSESTVSRIRTEHFPLTLESARPSHTSQYLCASTPDSLGIHEQFFGPGTRLTVL.

CDR3 region: CASSNWDSPYEQYF. In nucleotides, the CDR3 is TGTGCCAGCAGTAACTGGGACAGCCCCTACGAGCAGTACTTC. V gene TRBV28 combines with J gene TRBJ2-7; 7 bases are shared with TRBD1. Germline CDR1 is MDHEN and CDR2 is SYDVKM. The CDR3 is 14 residues long. V shed 5 bases and J 2 bases; nucleotides not matched to a gene: 6.

The rearrangement joins TRBV28 to TRBJ1-1; TRBD1 matches at 8 bases. The CDR3 runs 15 residues. V was clipped by 6 bases and J by 1 base; unmatched bases: 7. CDR1 is MDHEN, CDR2 SYDVKM, per germline. For the CDR3, the DNA is TGTGCCAGCAGACTGGACAGGGAAGCGAACACTGAAGCTTTCTTT. Protein: CASRLDREANTEAFF.

This clone was detected only once. Other DNA sequences of this sample code for an identical CDR3. V gene TRBV29-1 combines with J gene TRBJ2-3, with D tentatively TRBD1 (6 bases). The germline V gene has CDR1 SQVTM and CDR2 ANQGSEA. This CDR3 spans 11 amino acids. The V and J ends lost 6 bases and 5 bases respectively, with 9 bases between them. The CDR3 nucleotides read TGCAGCGTAGAACAGGGAGATACGCAGTATTTT. Protein sequence: CSVEQGDTQYF.

This clone was seen once. The J gene is TRBJ2-1, the V gene TRBV28; 9 nucleotides match TRBD1. Trimming at V came to 4 bases and at J to 2 bases, leaving 0 bases not matched to a gene. Looked up from germline, CDR1 is MDHEN and CDR2 is SYDVKM. The CDR3 length is 14 residues. This chain's CDR3 is CASSWTGAYNEQFF. CDR3 nucleotides: TGTGCCAGCAGTTGGACAGGGGCCTACAATGAGCAGTTCTTC.

The chain links TRBV7-3 to TRBJ2-1; the D gene is possibly TRBD2 (5 bases). Between the trimmed V and J ends, which lost 5 bases and 0 bases, there was a span of 11 bases. Per the germline V gene, CDR1 is SGHTA and CDR2 is FQGTGA. CDR3 size: 15 residues. CDR3 bases: TGTGCCAGCAGCCCGAAAGCGGACTCCTACAATGAGCAGTTCTTC. This translates into CASSPKADSYNEQFF.

V and J are TRBV29-1 and TRBJ2-3; 8 bases are shared with TRBD2. Looked up from germline, CDR1 is SQVTM and CDR2 is ANQGSEA. V dropped 2 bases and J dropped 3; count of bases not matched to a gene: 4. This CDR3 has 14 amino acids. CDR3 in DNA: TGCAGCGTTGAAAGGCCTAGCGGGACAGATACGCAGTATTTT. Protein product: CSVERPSGTDTQYF.

This clone appeared once. The V and J genes are TRBV11-1 and TRBJ1-2, with 8 nucleotides matching TRBD1. The CDR3 is made up of 15 amino acids. Germline V CDR1 and CDR2: SGHAT, FQDESV (reference sequence). J gave up 3 bases and V 5 bases, and 8 bases lay outside the gene matches. In DNA, the CDR3 is TGTGCCAGCAGCGGGCGGACAGGGACTTACTATGGCTACACCTTC. Translating it yields CASSGRTGTYYGYTF.

Only one count was recorded for this clone. The chain combines TRBV30 with TRBJ2-3, with 12 bases identical to TRBD1. The germline CDR1 and CDR2 sequences are GTSNPN and SVGIG (reference sequence). The V gene end was trimmed by 3 bases and the J gene end by 2 bases; junction bases not matched to a gene: 3. The CDR3 is made up of 15 amino acids. The CDR3 region is CAWSRDRGPTDTQYF. CDR3 in DNA: TGTGCCTGGAGCCGGGACAGGGGGCCCACAGATACGCAGTATTTT.

The chain joins TRBV9 to TRBJ2-3; D remains unclear. Between the trimmed V and J ends, which lost 3 bases and 4 bases, there was a span of 15 bases. The CDR3 extends over 15 amino acids. Germline V lookup: CDR1 SGDLS, CDR2 YYNGEE. Here the CDR3 reads CASSERAEEADTQYF. The CDR3 region has the DNA TGTGCCAGCAGCGAGAGAGCCGAAGAAGCAGATACGCAGTATTTT.

The chain is built from TRBV28 and TRBJ1-1; D remains unclear. The V end lost 2 bases, the J end lost 5 bases, and 12 bases lay between the germline ends. The CDR3 runs to 14 residues. Germline V CDR1 and CDR2: MDHEN, SYDVKM. This chain's CDR3 is CASSLPTRWTEAFF. CDR3 DNA sequence: TGTGCCAGCAGTTTACCCACCCGGTGGACTGAAGCTTTCTTT.

The chain has TRBV10-3 and TRBJ2-2; weak D call: TRBD1 (5 bases). The CDR3 totals 16 residues. Trimming removed 6 bases at V and 0 bases at J, with 14 bases between. CDR1 and CDR2 from the germline V gene are ENHRY and SYGVKD. The DNA for the CDR3 is TGTGCCATCAGCCCAGTTACAGGCCCGAACACCGGGGAGCTGTTTTTT. This gives the protein CAISPVTGPNTGELFF.

J is TRBJ2-7 and V is TRBV4-1, with D perhaps matching TRBD1 (5 bases). The CDR3 length is 14 residues. V lost 0 bases and J 6 bases, leaving 12 bases between the germline ends. CDR1 is MGHRA, CDR2 YSYEKL, per germline. The CDR3 sequence: CASSQDPGLGEQYF. The CDR3 DNA sequence: TGCGCCAGCAGCCAAGATCCAGGGCTGGGCGAGCAGTACTTC.

J is TRBJ2-5 and V is TRBV5-4; 11 nucleotides line up with TRBD2. Per germline, CDR1 SGHNT and CDR2 YYREEE (reference sequence). The CDR3 length is 16 residues. The J segment lost 4 bases and the V segment lost 0 bases, leaving 5 bases of the junction unmatched. The CDR3 DNA reads TGTGCCAGCAGCTTGGATAGCGGGAGGGCCGCAGAGACCCAGTACTTC. It is translated as CASSLDSGRAAETQYF.

This rearrangement joins TRBV4-1 to TRBJ2-5; TRBD2 aligns across 8 bases. The V gene's germline CDR1 is MGHRA and CDR2 YSYEKL. Unmatched junction bases numbered 7, after V lost 0 bases and J lost 1 base. This CDR3 has 17 residues. CDR3 region: CASSQESVAGRQETQYF. In DNA, the CDR3 is TGCGCCAGCAGCCAAGAAAGCGTAGCGGGACGCCAAGAGACCCAGTACTTC.

This chain connects TRBV27 to TRBJ2-2, with D perhaps matching TRBD1 (5 bases). Trimming left V 5 bases short and J 1 base short, with 14 bases between. Germline V gene data show CDR1 as MNHEY and CDR2 as SMNVEV (reference sequence). This CDR3 spans 16 amino acids. DNA for the CDR3: TGTGCCAGCAGTCCAAGGCTAGGGGAGAACACCGGGGAGCTGTTTTTT. Translation gives CASSPRLGENTGELFF.

This clone is a singleton in its sample. V and J are TRBV19 and TRBJ2-2, with a weak D call TRBD1 (7 bases). Looked up from germline, CDR1 is LNHDA and CDR2 is SQIVND (reference sequence). Trimming took 6 bases from V and 6 from J, leaving 23 bases between them. The CDR3 consists of 17 residues. CDR3: CASRQDRTGGGSGELFF. The CDR3 DNA is TGTGCCAGTAGACAAGACCGGACAGGTGGGGGGTCCGGGGAGCTGTTTTTT.

The V gene is TRBV7-3, the J gene TRBJ2-1, with TRBD2 identical over 13 bases. The ends lost 5 bases at V and 3 bases at J; junction bases unmatched: 10. Germline V gene sequence: CDR1 SGHTA, CDR2 FQGTGA. CDR3 length: 18 amino acids. CDR3 sequence reads: CASSPRTSGRAYYNEQFF. The CDR3 DNA is TGTGCCAGCAGCCCACGCACTAGCGGGAGGGCATACTACAATGAGCAGTTCTTC.